Each of the 19 T cell receptor beta chains below was sequenced from the same sample in a study of shared clonotypes between healthy human individuals. Sequenced by immunoSEQ multiplex PCR; TCRdb stores in-frame clones only, minus some. Found here are roughly 2 million clones, 95% of them singletons; the top ten hold 0.1% to 0.15%. The sequencing sample was made of naive CD4+ T cells sorted from blood. The subset was: CD45RA+ positively selected. The receptors originated from a man aged 18 to 30 in good health.

The J gene is TRBJ2-7, the V gene TRBV19; D assignment may be TRBD1 or TRBD2 (6 bases each). CDR1 is LNHDA and CDR2 is SQIVND in the germline V gene (reference sequence). This CDR3 has 15 amino acids. V was shortened by 0 bases and J by 5 bases, with 14 bases between the two germline ends. This CDR3 is CASSIDRGQVHEQYF. CDR3 sequence (DNA): TGTGCCAGTAGTATAGATCGGGGGCAGGTCCACGAGCAGTACTTC.

The chain uses TRBV2 and TRBJ1-1, with a possible D match to TRBD1 (5 bases). The CDR3 length is 11 residues. With 7 bases removed from V and 5 bases from J, the gap between germline ends came to 8 bases. The V gene's germline CDR1 is SNHLY and CDR2 FYNNEI. The CDR3 sequence is CASMGGTEAFF. CDR3 bases: TGTGCCAGCATGGGGGGAACTGAAGCTTTCTTT.

This clone was observed a handful of times. This chain uses TRBV28 with TRBJ1-6; no clear D gene. The CDR3 covers 14 residues. Per the germline V gene, CDR1 is MDHEN and CDR2 is SYDVKM. The V end lost 5 bases, the J end lost 12 bases, and 17 bases lay between the germline ends. The CDR3 nucleotides read TGTGCCAGCAGTCTGGAAGGACGGCCGCGACCCCTCCACTTT. Protein product: CASSLEGRPRPLHF. Looking up the rest from reference TRBV28 and TRBJ1-6 gives the full variable domain: DVKVTQSSRYLVKRTGEKVFLECVQDMDHENMFWYRQDPGLGLRLIYFSYDVKMKEKGDIPEGYSVSREKKERFSLILESASTNQTSMYLCASSLEGRPRPLHFGNGTRLTVT.

The rearrangement joins TRBV5-4 to TRBJ1-6; possible D gene TRBD1, 5 bases. The CDR3 is 15 amino acids. Germline CDR1 reads SGHNT; CDR2 reads YYREEE (reference sequence). Trimming stripped 4 bases from V and 8 bases from J, with 16 bases between. In nucleotides, the CDR3 is TGTGCCAGCAGCCCGGCCGGGACTGTAGATTCACCCCTCCACTTT. Translation gives CASSPAGTVDSPLHF.

The V and J genes are TRBV27 and TRBJ1-5; D uncertain. V was shortened by 4 bases and J by 0 bases, with 13 bases between the two germline ends. Germline values: CDR1 MNHEY, CDR2 SMNVEV (reference sequence). The CDR3 runs to 16 residues. The CDR3 spells CASSSISSYSNQPQHF. In DNA form, the CDR3 reads TGTGCCAGCAGTTCAATAAGCAGCTATAGCAATCAGCCCCAGCATTTT.

The genes are TRBV7-3 and TRBJ2-2; no clear D. Germline CDR1 is SGHTA and CDR2 is FQGTGA. The CDR3 contains 14 residues. V lost 5 bases, J lost 4 bases, and 11 bases lay in between. The CDR3 loop is CASSRAAGTGELFF. The CDR3 DNA reads TGTGCCAGCAGCCGAGCAGCCGGCACCGGGGAGCTGTTTTTT.

The chain joins TRBV6-6 to TRBJ2-1, with 9 bases matching TRBD2. V trimming: 5 bases; J trimming: 7 bases; junction bases outside the gene matches: 9. CDR1 MNHNY and CDR2 SVGAGI come from the germline V gene (reference sequence). The length of the CDR3 is 15 residues. CDR3 protein: CASSTRGSGRNEQFF. The CDR3, as DNA: TGTGCCAGCAGTACCCGGGGAAGCGGGAGGAATGAGCAGTTCTTC.

This rearrangement joins TRBV5-1 to TRBJ2-2; a possible D gene is TRBD1 (5 bases). The CDR3 totals 17 residues. Germline-derived CDR1 and CDR2 are SGHRS and YFSETQ. V shed 3 bases and J shed 6 bases, with 21 bases lying between them. The DNA of the CDR3 is TGCGCCAGCAGCTCAACGCAAGACAGCCGTGGGGCCGGGGAGCTGTTTTTT. Translated: CASSSTQDSRGAGELFF.

V is TRBV25-1 and J is TRBJ1-2, with 9 bases identical to TRBD1. The CDR3 spans 14 residues. The V segment lost 6 bases and the J segment 4 bases; nucleotides outside the gene matches: 6. CDR1 MGHDK and CDR2 SYGVNS come from the germline V gene. DNA of the CDR3: TGTGCCAGCAGCGGGACAGGGACTTTCTATGGCTACACCTTC. Its protein is CASSGTGTFYGYTF.

This clone was observed once. The sample contains more than one DNA sequence encoding this CDR3. This chain links TRBV6-5 with TRBJ1-2; D is ambiguous. The CDR3 sequence is 15 residues long. V was shortened by 0 bases and J by 0 bases, with 8 bases between the two germline ends. CDR1 and CDR2 (germline): MNHEY, SVGAGI. The CDR3 region has the DNA TGTGCCAGCAGTTACTCAGGAACTACTAACTATGGCTACACCTTC. Its protein product is CASSYSGTTNYGYTF.

This chain uses TRBV5-6 with TRBJ2-7, with TRBD1 matching 8 bases. The CDR3 loop spans 12 amino acids. The J segment lost 6 bases and the V segment lost 2 bases, leaving 1 base of the junction unmatched. Germline loops: CDR1 SGHDT, CDR2 YYEEEE. As DNA, the CDR3 is TGTGCCAGCAGCTTCGGACAGGGCGAGCAGTACTTC. Translation gives CASSFGQGEQYF.

The chain's CDR3 is CASSSGLRGAYYNEQFF. The DNA for the CDR3 is TGCGCCAGCAGCTCGGGGCTCCGGGGGGCCTACTACAATGAGCAGTTCTTC. This chain uses TRBV5-1 with TRBJ2-1, with D perhaps matching TRBD2 (7 bases). Between the trimmed V and J ends, which lost 3 bases and 3 bases, there was a span of 19 bases. Germline lookup yields CDR1 SGHRS and CDR2 YFSETQ. The CDR3 contains 17 residues. The full variable domain, rest sourced from reference TRBV5-1 and TRBJ2-1, is KAGVTQTPRYLIKTRGQQVTLSCSPISGHRSVSWYQQTPGQGLQFLFEYFSETQRNKGNFPGRFSGRQFSNSRSEMNVSTLELGDSALYLCASSSGLRGAYYNEQFFGPGTRLTVL.

The chain links TRBV5-6 to TRBJ1-4; D is ambiguous. Germline V lookup: CDR1 SGHDT, CDR2 YYEEEE. The CDR3 extends over 13 amino acids. Trimming took 0 bases from V and 7 from J, leaving 7 bases between them. The CDR3 sequence: CASSLVSGEKLFF. CDR3 in DNA: TGTGCCAGCAGCTTGGTTTCGGGTGAAAAACTGTTTTTT. The entire variable domain, with the rest obtained from reference TRBV5-6 and TRBJ1-4, is as follows: DAGVTQSPTHLIKTRGQQVTLRCSPKSGHDTVSWYQQALGQGPQFIFQYYEEEERQRGNFPDRFSGHQFPNYSSELNVNALLLGDSALYLCASSLVSGEKLFFGSGTQLSVL.

The V and J genes are TRBV27 and TRBJ1-1, with D possibly TRBD1 on 6 matching bases. CDR1 and CDR2 from the germline V gene are MNHEY and SMNVEV (reference sequence). V was cut by 6 bases and J by 2 bases, with 13 bases left in between. CDR3 length equals 14 residues. The CDR3 nucleotides are TGTGCCAGCAGGCTACAGGGAAAAAACACTGAAGCTTTCTTT. Residues: CASRLQGKNTEAFF.

The chain is built from TRBV15 and TRBJ2-5; 8 nucleotides agree with TRBD2. From germline, CDR1 is LNHNV and CDR2 YYDKDF (reference sequence). This CDR3 has 17 amino acids. The junction had 13 bases not matched to a gene; V was cut back by 3 bases and J by 4 bases. CDR3 nucleotides: TGTGCCACCAGCAGGAGTACGGGAGGGGGAATTATAGAGACCCAGTACTTC. Translated, it gives CATSRSTGGGIIETQYF. Based on the CDR3 plus reference TRBV15 and TRBJ2-5, the full variable domain is DAMVIQNPRYQVTQFGKPVTLSCSQTLNHNVMYWYQQKSSQAPKLLFHYYDKDFNNEADTPDNFQSRRPNTSFCFLDIRSPGLGDTAMYLCATSRSTGGGIIETQYFGPGTRLLVL.

The chain carries TRBV11-2 and TRBJ1-1; possibly TRBD1 for D (5 bases). The CDR3 has 15 residues. Germline loops: CDR1 SGHAT, CDR2 FQNNGV. With 4 bases removed from V and 5 bases from J, the gap between germline ends came to 17 bases. The CDR3 protein is CASSSYGRGGTEAFF. The DNA of the CDR3 is TGTGCCAGCAGCTCATACGGACGGGGGGGGACTGAAGCTTTCTTT.

V is TRBV5-1 and J is TRBJ2-3; TRBD2 agrees at 11 bases. Looked up from germline, CDR1 is SGHRS and CDR2 is YFSETQ. There are 16 residues in the CDR3. V dropped 4 bases and J dropped 4; count of bases not matched to a gene: 8. The CDR3 nucleotides are TGCGCCAGCAGCGCGGAGACTAGCGGGGATTCAGATACGCAGTATTTT. Protein: CASSAETSGDSDTQYF. Looking up the rest from reference TRBV5-1 and TRBJ2-3 gives the full variable domain: KAGVTQTPRYLIKTRGQQVTLSCSPISGHRSVSWYQQTPGQGLQFLFEYFSETQRNKGNFPGRFSGRQFSNSRSEMNVSTLELGDSALYLCASSAETSGDSDTQYFGPGTRLTVL.

V gene TRBV15 combines with J gene TRBJ2-7; 8 nucleotides match TRBD1. CDR1 is LNHNV, CDR2 YYDKDF, per germline (reference sequence). V trimming: 9 bases; J trimming: 6 bases; junction bases outside the gene matches: 13. This CDR3 has 14 amino acids. The CDR3 protein is CATGADRGSFEQYF. The CDR3 DNA is TGTGCCACGGGAGCCGACAGGGGATCGTTCGAGCAGTACTTC.

The rearrangement links TRBV7-9 to TRBJ1-5; 7 positions agree with TRBD1. Germline V gene sequence: CDR1 SEHNR, CDR2 FQNEAQ (reference sequence). Trimming took 5 bases from V and 6 from J; bases not matched to a gene: 4. The CDR3 spans 13 residues. The CDR3 reads CASSPGDSQPQHF. The CDR3 nucleotides read TGTGCCAGCAGCCCCGGGGACAGTCAGCCCCAGCATTTT.